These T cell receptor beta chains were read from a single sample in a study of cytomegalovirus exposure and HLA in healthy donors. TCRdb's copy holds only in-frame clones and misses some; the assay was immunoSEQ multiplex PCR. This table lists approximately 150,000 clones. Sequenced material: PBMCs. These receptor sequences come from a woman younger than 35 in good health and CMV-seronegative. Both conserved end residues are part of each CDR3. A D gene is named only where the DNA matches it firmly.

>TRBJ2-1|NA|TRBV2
CASRQSNEQFF
TGTGCCAGCAGACAGAGCAATGAGCAGTTCTTC
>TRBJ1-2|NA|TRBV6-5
CASSYDGIYGYTF
TGTGCCAGCAGTTACGACGGGATTTATGGCTACACCTTC
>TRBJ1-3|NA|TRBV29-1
CSVGQNGNTIYF
TGCAGCGTTGGACAGAATGGAAACACCATATATTTT
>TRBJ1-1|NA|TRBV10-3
CAISEGQSLNTEAFF
TGTGCCATCAGTGAGGGGCAGAGTTTGAACACTGAAGCTTTCTTT
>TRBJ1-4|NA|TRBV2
CASRVRATNEKLFF
TGTGCCAGCAGAGTCCGAGCAACTAATGAAAAACTGTTTTTT
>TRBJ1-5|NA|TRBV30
CAWSTGSNQPQHF
TGTGCCTGGAGCACAGGTAGCAATCAGCCCCAGCATTTT
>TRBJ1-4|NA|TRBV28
CASSFTRGGGEKLFF
TGTGCCAGCAGTTTTACTCGGGGGGGAGGTGAAAAACTGTTTTTT
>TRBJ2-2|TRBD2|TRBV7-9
CASKRAGGPSDTGELFF
TGTGCCTCAAAACGGGCGGGAGGGCCGTCGGACACCGGGGAGCTGTTTTTT
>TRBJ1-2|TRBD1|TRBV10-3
CAISKDRGLYGYTF
TGTGCCATCAGTAAGGACAGGGGGCTGTATGGCTACACCTTC
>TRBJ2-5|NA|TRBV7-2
CASSSGWETQYF
TGTGCCAGCAGCTCTGGCTGGGAGACCCAGTACTTC
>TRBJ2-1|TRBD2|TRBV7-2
CASSIAGGSTDEQFF
TGTGCCAGCAGCATAGCGGGAGGATCTACCGATGAGCAGTTCTTC
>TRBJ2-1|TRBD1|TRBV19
CASMGDRCNEQFF
TGTGCCAGTATGGGGGACAGATGCAATGAGCAGTTCTTC
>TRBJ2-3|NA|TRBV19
CASSIKRISTDTQYF
TGTGCCAGTAGTATAAAGCGGATTAGCACAGATACGCAGTATTTT
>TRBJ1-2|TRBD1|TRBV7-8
CASSLEGQGAGYTF
TGTGCCAGCAGCTTAGAGGGACAGGGGGCTGGCTACACCTTC
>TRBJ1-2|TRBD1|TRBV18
CASSPPGTGTDYGYTF
TGTGCCAGCTCACCACCCGGGACAGGGACCGACTATGGCTACACCTTC
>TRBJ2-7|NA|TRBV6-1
CASSVSQEPSEQYF
TGTGCCAGCAGTGTATCCCAGGAACCCTCCGAGCAGTACTTC
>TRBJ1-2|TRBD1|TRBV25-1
CASSARQNRGRDGYGYTF
TGTGCCAGCAGTGCCAGACAGAACAGGGGCCGTGATGGCTATGGCTACACCTTC
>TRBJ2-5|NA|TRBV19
CASSSPRSGRTETQYF
TGTGCCAGTAGTAGCCCCCGGAGCGGCCGGACGGAGACCCAGTACTTC
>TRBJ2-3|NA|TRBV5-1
CASSLQGSGTDTQYF
TGCGCCAGCAGCCTACAGGGCTCGGGCACAGATACGCAGTATTTT
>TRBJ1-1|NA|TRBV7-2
CASSHSDRRNTEAFF
TGTGCCAGCAGCCATTCCGACAGGCGCAACACTGAAGCTTTCTTT
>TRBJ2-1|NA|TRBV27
CASSPQGGTSSYNEQFF
TGTGCCAGCAGTCCTCAAGGCGGGACCAGCTCCTACAATGAGCAGTTCTTC
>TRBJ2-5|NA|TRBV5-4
CASSLAGMETQYF
TGTGCCAGCAGCTTGGCAGGGATGGAGACCCAGTACTTC
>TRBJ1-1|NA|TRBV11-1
CASSLGQGNTEAFF
TGTGCCAGCAGCTTAGGCCAGGGGAACACTGAAGCTTTCTTT
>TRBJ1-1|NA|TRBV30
CAWDLGGTENTEAFF
TGTGCCTGGGACTTAGGAGGGACGGAAAACACTGAAGCTTTCTTT
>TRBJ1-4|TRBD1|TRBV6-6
CASRPPTGHNEKLFF
TGTGCCAGCAGACCGCCGACAGGGCATAATGAAAAACTGTTTTTT
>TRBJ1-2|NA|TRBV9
CASSVGQDTNYGYTF
TGTGCCAGCAGCGTAGGGCAGGACACTAACTATGGCTACACCTTC
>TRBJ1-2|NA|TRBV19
CASSIEGSGVRGYTF
TGTGCCAGTAGTATTGAGGGCAGCGGGGTTCGTGGCTACACCTTC
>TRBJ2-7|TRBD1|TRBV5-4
CASSLEGTGTYEQYF
TGTGCCAGCAGCTTGGAAGGGACAGGTACCTACGAGCAGTACTTC
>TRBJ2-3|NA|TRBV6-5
CASSYSGPTDTQYF
TGTGCCAGCAGTTACTCGGGCCCCACAGATACGCAGTATTTT
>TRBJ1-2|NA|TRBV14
CASSQVEQNYGYTF
TGTGCCAGCAGCCAAGTGGAGCAAAACTATGGCTACACCTTC
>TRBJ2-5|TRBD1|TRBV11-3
CASSLGTGGLETQYF
TGTGCCAGCAGCCTGGGGACAGGGGGGTTGGAGACCCAGTACTTC
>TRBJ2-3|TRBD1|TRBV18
CASSPTDRDRDTQYF
TGTGCCAGCTCACCTACTGACAGGGATCGGGATACGCAGTATTTT
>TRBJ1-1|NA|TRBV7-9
CASSSTGFAEAFF
TGTGCCAGCAGCTCGACAGGTTTCGCTGAAGCTTTCTTT
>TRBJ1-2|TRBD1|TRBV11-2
CASSRDRGGGYTF
TGTGCCAGCAGCCGGGACAGGGGAGGTGGCTACACCTTC
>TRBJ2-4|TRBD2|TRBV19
CASSIGLAKAKNIQYF
TGTGCCAGTAGTATCGGACTAGCGAAAGCCAAAAACATTCAGTACTTC
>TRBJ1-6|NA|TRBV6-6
CASSLQGLENSPLHF
TGTGCCAGCAGTTTACAGGGCTTGGAGAATTCACCCCTCCACTTT
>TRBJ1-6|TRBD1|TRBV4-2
CASSQDNWVDREGLGIYNSPLHF
TGTGCCAGCAGCCAAGATAATTGGGTGGACAGGGAAGGGTTGGGGATCTATAATTCACCCCTCCACTTT
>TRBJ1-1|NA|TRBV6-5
CASRPQENTEAFF
TGTGCCAGCAGACCTCAGGAGAACACTGAAGCTTTCTTT
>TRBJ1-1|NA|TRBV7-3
CASSETGMNTEAFF
TGTGCCAGCAGCGAGACAGGTATGAACACTGAAGCTTTCTTT
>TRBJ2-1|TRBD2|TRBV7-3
CASSDAGLPNNEQFF
TGTGCCAGCAGTGACGCGGGACTACCTAACAATGAGCAGTTCTTC
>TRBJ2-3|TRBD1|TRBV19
CATQGQGVADTQYF
TGTGCCACCCAGGGACAGGGGGTAGCAGATACGCAGTATTTT
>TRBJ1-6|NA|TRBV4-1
CASSQELVGQSSSYNSPLHF
TGCGCCAGCAGCCAAGAGTTAGTGGGTCAGTCTAGCTCCTATAATTCACCCCTCCACTTT
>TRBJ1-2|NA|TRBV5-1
CASSLGAAGHGYTF
TGCGCCAGCAGCTTGGGGGCGGCGGGCCACGGCTACACCTTC
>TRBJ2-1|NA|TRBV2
CAIQGSYNEQFF
TGTGCCATACAGGGCTCCTACAATGAGCAGTTCTTC
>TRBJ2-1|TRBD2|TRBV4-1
CASSQVFGAGSYNEQFF
TGCGCCAGCAGCCAAGTATTCGGAGCGGGGTCCTACAATGAGCAGTTCTTC
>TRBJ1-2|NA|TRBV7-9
CASSSPGGAGGYTF
TGTGCCAGCAGCTCCCCTGGGGGCGCGGGTGGCTACACCTTC
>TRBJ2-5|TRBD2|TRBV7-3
CASSPYGTRSSPETQYF
TGTGCCAGCAGCCCCTATGGGACTAGATCTTCCCCAGAGACCCAGTACTTC
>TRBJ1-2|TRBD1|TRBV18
CASSPGQGTDGYTF
TGTGCCAGCTCACCAGGACAGGGAACGGATGGCTACACCTTC
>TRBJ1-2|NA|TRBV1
CTSSQVFFAVREYGYTF
TGCACCAGCAGCCAAGTTTTCTTTGCGGTAAGGGAGTATGGCTACACCTTC
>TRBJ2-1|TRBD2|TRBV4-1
CASSLRSGSSGLLQSDEQFF
TGCGCCAGCAGCCTCCGAAGCGGGAGCTCGGGGTTGTTGCAATCGGATGAGCAGTTCTTC
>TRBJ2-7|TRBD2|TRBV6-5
CASSYSGGAAYEQYF
TGTGCCAGCAGTTACTCCGGGGGGGCGGCCTACGAGCAGTACTTC
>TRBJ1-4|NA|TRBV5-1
CASSLGTVNEKLFF
TGCGCCAGCAGCTTGGGGACAGTGAATGAAAAACTGTTTTTT
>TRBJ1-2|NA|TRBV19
CASSQGYGYTF
TGTGCCAGTAGTCAGGGATACGGCTACACCTTC
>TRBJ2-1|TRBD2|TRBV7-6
CASSSLLAGGPGEQFF
TGTGCCAGCAGCTCACTCCTAGCGGGAGGGCCGGGTGAGCAGTTCTTC
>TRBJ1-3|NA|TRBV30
CAWGAGGALSGNTIYF
TGTGCCTGGGGCGCCGGGGGGGCTCTATCTGGAAACACCATATATTTT